What follows is one T cell receptor beta chain and its context. Sequenced by immunoSEQ multiplex PCR; TCRdb stores in-frame clones only, minus some. This table holds 100,000 to 150,000 clones, approximately 80% found once. V was cut by 7 bases and J by 0 bases, with 13 bases left in between. Germline V gene data show CDR1 as SGHVS and CDR2 as FQNEAQ. This CDR3 is built from 15 residues. This entry is derived from a study of blood T cell repertoires in COVID-19. About the study: Samples came from the United States, Italy and Spain, spanning acute and convalescent COVID-19. T cells, B-cell-depleted T cells, or PBMCs provided the cDNA or gDNA that served as material.

Source material: peripheral blood. The V call is TRBV7-8, the J call TRBJ2-1; no clear D gene. This receptor was obtained from a woman in her forties or fifties with acute or convalescent COVID-19. As DNA, the CDR3 is TGTGCCAGCACCCCCGCGGCGAGCTCCTACAATGAGCAGTTCTTC. Translated: CASTPAASSYNEQFF.